The 15 T cell receptor beta chains presented below share a single source sample, sequenced in a study of human T cells and chemical hapten exposure. Time point in this sample: patch test 1, 2 weeks after DPC sensitization. Regarding treatment: therapeutic diphenylcyclopropenone sensitization with weekly scalp DPC. Unfractionated whole blood yielded total RNA. MiXCR was run by TCRdb on the RACE reads, yielding one entry per CDR3 protein. Among about 34,000 distinct CDR3 sequences, around 6.4% were seen once, and the ten largest hold roughly 9.5%. The material was whole blood, obtained in connection with sensitization to the hapten diphenylcyclopropenone (DPC). All receptors come from a woman aged 25 to 45 with alopecia areata. Some clones in this sample may be carry-over from other donors' samples.

This clonotype came up a few times. This chain links TRBV28 with TRBJ2-1, with 13 bases lining up with TRBD2. There are 15 residues in the CDR3. Unmatched junction bases numbered 7, after V lost 6 bases and J lost 8 bases. Per germline, CDR1 MDHEN and CDR2 SYDVKM. CDR3 residues: CASSLKLAGGHEQFF. The CDR3 nucleotides are TGTGCCAGCAGCCTGAAACTAGCGGGGGGGCATGAGCAGTTCTTC.

The chain is built from TRBV7-9 and TRBJ2-6; 10 bases fit TRBD1. The CDR3 runs to 17 residues. The V segment lost 5 bases and the J segment 0 bases; nucleotides outside the gene matches: 4. CDR1 SEHNR and CDR2 FQNEAQ come from the germline V gene (reference sequence). This CDR3 is CASSHDRGLSGANVLTF. CDR3 nucleotides: TGTGCCAGCAGCCACGACAGGGGGCTCTCTGGGGCCAACGTCCTGACTTTC.

This clonotype was detected only a few times. This sequence joins TRBV10-3 and TRBJ2-7; a possible D gene is TRBD1 (7 bases). CDR3 length: 13 residues. The V end lost 10 bases, the J end lost 0 bases, and 13 bases lay between the germline ends. Per germline, CDR1 ENHRY and CDR2 SYGVKD. CDR3 amino acids: CASGTANSYEQYF. Here the CDR3 DNA reads TGTGCCAGCGGGACAGCGAACTCCTACGAGCAGTACTTC.

The chain carries TRBV7-9 and TRBJ1-6; perhaps TRBD1 as D (5 bases). Germline CDR1 is SEHNR and CDR2 is FQNEAQ (reference sequence). The CDR3 is 15 amino acids. Trimming took 5 bases from V and 9 from J, leaving 17 bases between them. In DNA form, the CDR3 reads TGTGCCAGCAGCGACTTAATAGGGGCGCCTTCACCCCTCCACTTT. It translates to CASSDLIGAPSPLHF.

The V call is TRBV7-2, the J call TRBJ2-3; the D is unclear. Germline CDR1 SGHTA, CDR2 FQGNSA. The CDR3 has 14 amino acids. V was pared by 2 bases and J by 3 bases, with 9 bases between. The CDR3 sequence is CASSLRQKTDTQYF. The CDR3 region has the DNA TGTGCCAGCAGCTTACGTCAGAAGACAGATACGCAGTATTTT.

The chain combines TRBV7-8 with TRBJ2-7, with a weak D call TRBD2 (7 bases). This CDR3 comprises 15 residues. Germline-derived CDR1 and CDR2 are SGHVS and FQNEAQ. V was trimmed by 5 bases and J by 2 bases, leaving 16 bases between them. The CDR3 loop reads CASSTGGSRAYEQYF. For the CDR3, the DNA is TGTGCCAGCAGCACGGGGGGCAGCCGCGCCTACGAGCAGTACTTC.

This clonotype was seen repeatedly, ten times or more. J is TRBJ1-6 and V is TRBV7-2, with 9 positions matching TRBD1. V lost 4 bases, J lost 15 bases, and 7 bases stayed unmatched. Germline CDR1 is SGHTA and CDR2 is FQGNSA. This CDR3 is 13 amino acids long. The CDR3 DNA sequence: TGTGCCAGCAGCTCCACCGACAGGGGGTACCTCCACTTT. Translating gives CASSSTDRGYLHF.

The V call is TRBV4-2, the J call TRBJ1-2, with 9 bases fitting TRBD1. Germline V lookup: CDR1 LGHNA, CDR2 YNFKEQ. This CDR3 has 14 amino acids. V trimming: 4 bases; J trimming: 4 bases; junction bases outside the gene matches: 4. CDR3 loop: CASSRDRGGYGYTF. CDR3 sequence (DNA): TGTGCCAGCAGCCGCGACAGGGGGGGCTATGGCTACACCTTC.

There are a few counts of this clonotype. This chain connects TRBV2 to TRBJ2-4; a weak D match, TRBD1 (5 bases). The V end was cut by 5 bases, the J end by 8 bases, with 19 bases between. Germline V gives CDR1 SNHLY, CDR2 FYNNEI. The CDR3 totals 15 residues. The CDR3, as DNA: TGTGCCAGCAGTAACGCCCCAGGGCGTGGTGACATTCAGTACTTC. Amino acid sequence: CASSNAPGRGDIQYF.

The chain couples TRBV28 to TRBJ1-4; D not certain. There are 16 residues in the CDR3. The germline gives CDR1 MDHEN, CDR2 SYDVKM. The germline V and J ends were trimmed by 3 bases and 2 bases, with 13 bases remaining between them. CDR3: CASSFDVFGTNEKLFF. DNA for the CDR3: TGTGCCAGCAGTTTTGATGTGTTTGGGACTAATGAAAAACTGTTTTTT.

This clonotype has at least ten counts. The chain combines TRBV7-9 with TRBJ2-5; no firm D call. V lost 5 bases and J 2 bases, leaving 18 bases between the germline ends. The CDR3 is 16 amino acids. Germline CDR1 SEHNR, CDR2 FQNEAQ (reference sequence). Here the CDR3 DNA reads TGTGCCAGCAGCATTAGGGCAGAAATATTACAAGAGACCCAGTACTTC. Its protein product is CASSIRAEILQETQYF.

The chain joins TRBV11-2 to TRBJ2-1; 11 positions match TRBD2. Germline assignment: CDR1 SGHAT and CDR2 FQNNGV. The CDR3 contains 15 residues. V was pared by 8 bases and J by 3 bases, with 6 bases of the junction left unmatched. CDR3 coding DNA: TGTGCCAGCCGACGCACTAGCGGGGGCTACAATGAGCAGTTCTTC. Translation: CASRRTSGGYNEQFF.

The CDR3 loop reads CASSRGAGYEQYF. CDR3 DNA: TGCGCCAGCAGCCGGGGGGCCGGCTACGAGCAGTACTTC. The V call is TRBV4-3, the J call TRBJ2-7; either TRBD1 or TRBD2 may supply D (6 bases each). The V and J ends lost 4 bases and 3 bases respectively, with 10 bases between them. The CDR3 sequence is 13 residues long. Germline V gene lookup returns CDR1 LGHNA and CDR2 YSLEER.

This clonotype was counted between two and nine times. This CDR3 reads CASDVSSTYGTANYGYTF. As DNA, the CDR3 is TGTGCCAGCGACGTCTCTTCTACCTACGGGACAGCTAACTATGGCTACACCTTC. V is TRBV7-9 and J is TRBJ1-2; 7 bases align to TRBD1. The CDR3 extends over 18 amino acids. Germline V gives CDR1 SEHNR, CDR2 FQNEAQ (reference sequence). J lost 0 bases, V lost 8 bases, and 18 bases had no gene match.

There are a few counts of this clonotype. The J gene is TRBJ1-3, the V gene TRBV28; D gene ambiguous. The CDR3 loop spans 12 amino acids. Trimming left V 3 bases short and J 4 bases short, with 4 bases between. Germline values: CDR1 MDHEN, CDR2 SYDVKM. The CDR3 region has the DNA TGTGCCAGCAGTTTTTTGGGAAACACCATATATTTT. The encoded protein is CASSFLGNTIYF.